This TCR beta chain came from a study of CD8 T cells in ankylosing spondylitis. Study-level points and caveats: Within ankylosing spondylitis blood, a TCR beta motif made up of seven to nine highly homologous variants appeared to be characteristic. Earlier studies detected some motif variants in reactive arthritis synovial fluid and blood. Disease-linked clones bore a CD8+ phenotype, appearing relatively rarely in peripheral blood.

This clonotype occurred a few times. The antigen is undetermined. Each TCR beta library was made by quantitative 5'-RACE that incorporated molecular barcodes. TCRdb fed the 5' RACE reads into MiXCR, producing one record per CDR3 protein. The table has approximately 500,000 distinct CDR3 sequences, more than 9.5% seen once. V was pared by 4 bases and J by 3 bases, with 11 bases of the junction left unmatched. This CDR3 is built from 18 residues. Germline-derived CDR1 and CDR2 are DFQATT and SNEGSKA (reference sequence). This receptor was obtained from a male donor with ankylosing spondylitis. The sequenced sample was blood, either unsorted or a sorted T cell fraction (not recorded which). The chain has TRBV20-1 and TRBJ2-2; 13 nucleotides line up with TRBD2. In DNA, the CDR3 is TGCAGTGCTACCTCTGGACTAGCGGGAGTAGGGGACACCGGGGAGCTGTTTTTT. Residues: CSATSGLAGVGDTGELFF.